These 20 T cell receptor beta chains were all obtained from the same sample, sequenced in a study of blood T cell repertoires in COVID-19. Sequenced by immunoSEQ multiplex PCR; TCRdb stores in-frame clones only, minus some. Of about 50,000 clones in the sample, 75% to 90% were seen once. The sequenced sample consisted of peripheral blood. Receptor source: a human donor with active COVID-19. The donor label of this sample is uncertain.

This chain links TRBV21-1 with TRBJ2-7; the table's D call, TRBD1, has no DNA check behind it. TRBV21-1 is noted as a pseudogene. The CDR3 length is 16 residues. The CDR3 bases are TGTGCCAGCAGCAAGAGGGCGGGACAGGTTCCCTACGAGCAGTACTTC. Protein product: CASSKRAGQVPYEQYF.

The rearrangement links TRBV3-1 (or the pseudogene TRBV3-2) to TRBJ2-3, with 8 bases lining up with TRBD2. The CDR3 totals 15 residues. Germline trimming cut 5 bases from V and 6 bases from J; bases unmatched to any gene: 10. The germline V gene has CDR1 LGHDT and CDR2 YNNKEL (reference sequence). The CDR3 spells CASSSLAEVKDTQYF. CDR3 in DNA: TGTGCCAGCAGCTCACTAGCGGAAGTGAAGGATACGCAGTATTTT.

The chain employs TRBV29-1 and TRBJ1-1, with a possible D match to TRBD1 (5 bases). Looked up from germline, CDR1 is SQVTM and CDR2 is ANQGSEA. CDR3 length: 13 amino acids. Trimming shortened V by 5 bases and J by 3 bases, and 13 bases separated the two germline ends. The DNA of the CDR3 is TGCAGCGTTTCAATAGACAGATACACTGAAGCTTTCTTT. Its translation: CSVSIDRYTEAFF.

The V and J genes are TRBV10-1 and TRBJ2-5, with 7 bases matching TRBD1. Germline V CDR1 and CDR2: WNHNN, SYGVQD (reference sequence). The CDR3 runs 14 residues. Trimming at V came to 5 bases and at J to 1 base, leaving 4 bases not matched to a gene. CDR3 bases: TGCGCCAGCAGTCCCCGACAGGGCCAAGAGACCCAGTACTTC. It encodes CASSPRQGQETQYF.

This clone has just a few counts. The chain has TRBV5-1 and TRBJ2-3; possibly TRBD2 for D (6 bases). The CDR3 consists of 15 residues. Trimming stripped 7 bases from V and 1 base from J, with 16 bases between. CDR1 is SGHRS, CDR2 YFSETQ, per germline. CDR3: CASCFAGPGTDTQYF. The CDR3 nucleotides are TGCGCCAGCTGTTTTGCGGGGCCCGGCACAGATACGCAGTATTTT.

DNA of the CDR3: TGTGCCAGCAGCGACACAGGGGGCCATCAGCCCCAGCATTTT. Protein product: CASSDTGGHQPQHF. This rearrangement joins TRBV7-2 to TRBJ1-5; 9 bases fit TRBD1. V shed 5 bases, J shed 5 bases, and the junction held 4 bases outside the gene matches. The CDR3 covers 14 residues. Germline CDR1 SGHTA, CDR2 FQGNSA.

This chain connects TRBV29-1 to TRBJ1-2, with TRBD1 as a possible D gene (5 bases). Germline V gives CDR1 SQVTM, CDR2 ANQGSEA. V shed 3 bases and J shed 5 bases, with 22 bases lying between them. The length of the CDR3 is 16 residues. Here the CDR3 DNA reads TGCAGCGTTGACGGTCAGGGAAATTACGGGAGGTATGGCTACACCTTC. It translates to CSVDGQGNYGRYGYTF.

The chain combines TRBV7-8 with TRBJ1-1, with no clear D. Trimming removed 1 base from V and 7 bases from J, with 16 bases in between. There are 15 residues in the CDR3. The germline V gene encodes CDR1 SGHVS and CDR2 FQNEAQ. CDR3 sequence (DNA): TGTGCCAGCAGCTTAGAACTTACTTCCCGTCTTGAAGCTTTCTTT. It codes for CASSLELTSRLEAFF.

This chain connects TRBV12-3 or TRBV12-4 to TRBJ1-3; D not resolved. The CDR3 contains 12 residues. The V end lost 6 bases, the J end lost 7 bases, and 10 bases lay between the germline ends. The CDR3 sequence is CASSSQRNTIYF. The CDR3 DNA follows: TGTGCCAGCAGCTCCCAGAGGAACACCATATATTTT.

The rearrangement links TRBV9 to TRBJ1-2, with D unresolved. Germline V gives CDR1 SGDLS, CDR2 YYNGEE. Deletions cut 0 bases from V and 4 bases from J, with 10 bases between. The CDR3 length is 14 residues. Here the CDR3 DNA reads TGTGCCAGCAGCGTAGGTCCGGAGCCCTATGGCTACACCTTC. Encoded protein: CASSVGPEPYGYTF.

This chain uses TRBV6-5 with TRBJ1-5; D uncertain. This CDR3 comprises 13 residues. Per the germline V gene, CDR1 is MNHEY and CDR2 is SVGAGI. V was cut by 7 bases and J by 4 bases, with 11 bases left in between. Written as DNA, the CDR3 is TGTGCCAGCAAATCCAGGTATAATCAGCCCCAGCATTTT. Its translation is CASKSRYNQPQHF.

Written as DNA, the CDR3 is TGTGCCAGCAGCAAAGACCAAAGGGGGCAAAACTACGAGCAGTACTTC. Residues: CASSKDQRGQNYEQYF. This chain uses TRBV21-1 with TRBJ2-7; the D call of TRBD1 is as the table states it, not checked on the DNA. TRBV21-1 is marked as a pseudogene. This CDR3 is built from 16 residues.

This chain connects TRBV12-2 to TRBJ2-3; the table names TRBD2, a call not compared with the DNA. TRBV12-2 is a pseudogene. The CDR3 is 15 residues long. The CDR3, as DNA: TGTGCAAGTCGCCATAGAGAGCGGGACCCAGATACGCAGTATTTT. It codes for CASRHRERDPDTQYF.

This clone turned up a few times. The chain carries TRBV30 and TRBJ1-2; 9 bases agree with TRBD1. Germline trimming cut 3 bases from V and 8 bases from J; bases unmatched to any gene: 7. This CDR3 is built from 13 residues. Germline V gene lookup returns CDR1 GTSNPN and CDR2 SVGIG (reference sequence). The CDR3 nucleotides are TGTGCCTGGAGCTTAAAACAGGGGGCCGGCTACACCTTC. Its translation is CAWSLKQGAGYTF. The whole variable domain, remainder taken from reference TRBV30 and TRBJ1-2, is SQTIHQWPATLVQPVGSPLSLECTVEGTSNPNLYWYRQAAGRGLQLLFYSVGIGQISSEVPQNLSASRPQDRQFILSSKKLLLSDSGFYLCAWSLKQGAGYTFGSGTRLTVV.

The V gene is TRBV5-5, the J gene TRBJ2-5; TRBD1 might be the D (6 bases). Germline lookup yields CDR1 SGHKS and CDR2 YYEKEE (reference sequence). The CDR3 runs to 15 residues. V gave up 4 bases and J gave up 4 bases, with 17 bases separating them. The DNA of the CDR3 is TGTGCCAGCAGCGCCGGACATAGAGGGGGAGAGACCCAGTACTTC. Protein product: CASSAGHRGGETQYF.

This clone was counted a few times. This chain links TRBV19 with TRBJ1-5; D is unresolved. V lost 8 bases, J lost 4 bases, and 9 bases lay in between. This CDR3 region has 12 residues. CDR1 LNHDA and CDR2 SQIVND come from the germline V gene (reference sequence). CDR3 sequence: CASSYINQPQHF. The CDR3 DNA reads as TGTGCCAGTTCTTACATAAATCAGCCCCAGCATTTT.

The chain is built from TRBV11-2 and TRBJ2-7, with TRBD1 matching over 8 bases. Germline V gene sequence: CDR1 SGHAT, CDR2 FQNNGV. This CDR3 region has 15 residues. V was clipped by 0 bases and J by 2 bases; unmatched bases: 3. CDR3 in amino acids: CASSLEGQAAYEQYF. The CDR3 DNA is TGTGCCAGCAGCTTAGAGGGACAGGCCGCCTACGAGCAGTACTTC. The full variable domain, its missing parts supplied by reference TRBV11-2 and TRBJ2-7, is EAGVAQSPRYKIIEKRQSVAFWCNPISGHATLYWYQQILGQGPKLLIQFQNNGVVDDSQLPKDRFSAERLKGVDSTLKIQPAKLEDSAVYLCASSLEGQAAYEQYFGPGTRLTVT.

V gene TRBV10-3 combines with J gene TRBJ1-1, with 9 bases identical to TRBD1. Germline CDR1 reads ENHRY; CDR2 reads SYGVKD. The CDR3 covers 12 residues. The J segment lost 4 bases and the V segment lost 6 bases, leaving 0 bases of the junction unmatched. Here the CDR3 reads CAIRTGGTEAFF. CDR3 DNA: TGTGCCATCAGGACAGGGGGCACTGAAGCTTTCTTT.

This chain joins TRBV12-2 and TRBJ2-5; the table gives TRBD2 as D, unverified against the DNA. TRBV12-2 counts as a pseudogene. CDR3 length equals 16 residues. CDR3 bases: TGTGCAAGTCGCTTTCATCCACTAGCGGATTACCTGACCCAGTACTTC. It encodes CASRFHPLADYLTQYF.

The chain couples TRBV27 to TRBJ1-5; 9 bases are shared with TRBD1. The V and J ends lost 3 bases and 6 bases, in that order; junction bases with no gene match: 3. CDR1 MNHEY and CDR2 SMNVEV come from the germline V gene (reference sequence). The CDR3 is 14 amino acids. CDR3: CASSLGQGGQPQHF. In nucleotides, the CDR3 is TGTGCCAGCAGTTTGGGACAGGGCGGTCAGCCCCAGCATTTT.